The 18 T cell receptor beta chains given below trace back to one sample, sequenced in a study of blood T cell repertoires in COVID-19. Only in-frame clones appear in the TCRdb table, and some are missing; sequencing was by immunoSEQ multiplex PCR. Of approximately 190,000 clones in the sample, approximately 90% were seen once. Sequenced: PBMCs or T cells enriched from blood (not recorded which). These receptors were taken from a woman aged 40 to 49 in a cohort exposed to, infected with or recovered from COVID-19 (not recorded which).

V usage is TRBV7-8 and J usage is TRBJ2-5, with TRBD1 matching over 7 bases. Trimming took 9 bases from V and 5 from J; bases not matched to a gene: 15. CDR1 and CDR2 (germline): SGHVS, FQNEAQ. The CDR3 has 15 amino acids. The CDR3: CASSLLTGFAETQYF. CDR3 sequence (DNA): TGTGCCAGTTCTCTTCTGACAGGGTTCGCGGAGACCCAGTACTTC.

This chain connects TRBV19 to TRBJ2-1; 9 bases align to TRBD1. The CDR3 is 15 amino acids. Trimming at V came to 1 base and at J to 6 bases, leaving 4 bases not matched to a gene. Germline V CDR1 and CDR2: LNHDA, SQIVND (reference sequence). CDR3 nucleotides: TGTGCCAGTAGTATAGCGGGGACAGGGAGCAATGAGCAGTTCTTC. Its translation: CASSIAGTGSNEQFF.

This chain links TRBV5-1 with TRBJ2-3; 7 bases fit TRBD2. CDR3 size: 15 residues. Trimming removed 4 bases from V and 1 base from J; junction bases left unmatched: 6. Germline lookup yields CDR1 SGHRS and CDR2 YFSETQ. The CDR3 is CASSVRTSGTDTQYF. DNA of the CDR3: TGCGCCAGCAGCGTTAGGACTAGTGGCACAGATACGCAGTATTTT.

The gene calls are TRBV12-3 or TRBV12-4 and TRBJ2-1; D gene ambiguous. The CDR3 is made up of 12 amino acids. Trimming took 1 base from V and 7 from J, leaving 5 bases between them. The CDR3 protein is CASSLVNNEQFF. The CDR3 coding sequence is TGTGCCAGCAGTTTAGTTAATAATGAGCAGTTCTTC.

V usage is TRBV2 and J usage is TRBJ2-5; D perhaps matches TRBD2 (5 bases). V was cut by 8 bases and J by 0 bases, with 7 bases left in between. This CDR3 is 12 amino acids long. Per the germline V gene, CDR1 is SNHLY and CDR2 is FYNNEI. The CDR3 sequence: CASADYQETQYF. The CDR3 region has the DNA TGTGCCAGCGCGGACTACCAAGAGACCCAGTACTTC.

The chain uses TRBV5-1 and TRBJ1-1; TRBD1 is a possible D gene (6 bases). Trimming removed 2 bases at V and 0 bases at J, with 14 bases between. The CDR3 spans 16 residues. Germline CDR1 SGHRS, CDR2 YFSETQ. This CDR3 is CASSFEGVFMNTEAFF. CDR3 coding DNA: TGCGCCAGCAGCTTTGAGGGGGTTTTCATGAACACTGAAGCTTTCTTT.

The chain combines TRBV5-1 with TRBJ2-7, with 7 bases matching TRBD1. CDR3 length: 14 amino acids. The trim removed 4 bases at V and 5 bases at J, leaving 9 bases unmatched. CDR1 SGHRS and CDR2 YFSETQ come from the germline V gene. In nucleotides, the CDR3 is TGCGCCAGCAGCCCGACAGGGAGCCCCAACGAGCAGTACTTC. Translation gives CASSPTGSPNEQYF.

The chain couples TRBV7-9 to TRBJ1-4, with 12 positions matching TRBD1. This CDR3 is 16 amino acids long. Trimming removed 5 bases from V and 4 bases from J; junction bases left unmatched: 5. Germline-derived CDR1 and CDR2 are SEHNR and FQNEAQ (reference sequence). The CDR3 sequence is CASSHGTGGGNEKLFF. The CDR3 DNA reads as TGTGCCAGCAGCCACGGGACAGGGGGCGGTAATGAAAAACTGTTTTTT.

The genes are TRBV10-1 and TRBJ1-1; 7 bases align to TRBD1. Germline loops: CDR1 WNHNN, CDR2 SYGVQD (reference sequence). The CDR3 is 15 residues long. Losses at the gene ends were 3 bases for V and 3 bases for J; bases not matched to a gene: 7. CDR3 sequence: CASSDTGRGYTEAFF. In nucleotides, the CDR3 is TGCGCCAGCAGTGACACAGGCAGGGGGTACACTGAAGCTTTCTTT.

This chain joins TRBV27 and TRBJ2-3; TRBD2 aligns across 7 bases. The CDR3 length is 16 residues. The germline V gene encodes CDR1 MNHEY and CDR2 SMNVEV (reference sequence). J gave up 2 bases and V 1 base, and 6 bases lay outside the gene matches. In nucleotides, the CDR3 is TGTGCCAGCAGTTTATATCGCCTAGCGGACACAGATACGCAGTATTTT. Translation gives CASSLYRLADTDTQYF.

This sequence joins TRBV11-3 and TRBJ1-2; D may be TRBD1 (6 bases). Per the germline V gene, CDR1 is SGHNT and CDR2 is YENEEA. The CDR3 spans 13 residues. Trimming shortened V by 5 bases and J by 6 bases, and 13 bases separated the two germline ends. CDR3 protein: CASSGWTENGYTF. CDR3 sequence (DNA): TGTGCCAGCAGCGGATGGACAGAAAATGGCTACACCTTC.

The rearrangement links TRBV7-9 to TRBJ1-2; 7 bases align to TRBD1. This CDR3 has 17 amino acids. Germline assignment: CDR1 SEHNR and CDR2 FQNEAQ (reference sequence). The ends lost 5 bases at V and 2 bases at J; junction bases unmatched: 14. The CDR3 sequence is CASSPLTQGRSNYGYTF. In DNA form, the CDR3 reads TGTGCCAGCAGCCCCCTCACACAGGGGAGATCCAACTATGGCTACACCTTC.

The chain is built from TRBV7-2 and TRBJ1-2, with D hard to call. This CDR3 is built from 13 residues. Germline CDR1 and CDR2: SGHTA and FQGNSA. V shed 3 bases and J shed 0 bases, with 5 bases lying between them. This CDR3 is CASSFLTNYGYTF. In DNA, the CDR3 is TGTGCCAGCAGCTTCCTAACTAACTATGGCTACACCTTC.

The J gene is TRBJ2-2, the V gene TRBV9; TRBD2 might be the D (5 bases). CDR1 is SGDLS, CDR2 YYNGEE, per germline. Trimming removed 2 bases from V and 1 base from J, with 12 bases in between. There are 16 residues in the CDR3. The CDR3 reads CASSVSDSQNTGELFF. The CDR3 DNA is TGTGCCAGCAGCGTTTCGGACTCCCAGAACACCGGGGAGCTGTTTTTT.

In DNA form, the CDR3 reads TGTGCCTGGAGTGTGGACAGGGGCGACTATGGCTACACCTTC. It codes for CAWSVDRGDYGYTF. The V gene is TRBV30, the J gene TRBJ1-2; 9 bases are a match to TRBD1. The J segment lost 3 bases and the V segment lost 0 bases, leaving 2 bases of the junction unmatched. The CDR3 consists of 14 residues. CDR1 and CDR2 (germline): GTSNPN, SVGIG (reference sequence).

The chain is built from TRBV29-1 and TRBJ2-7, with TRBD1 as a possible D gene (6 bases). V lost 4 bases, J lost 2 bases, and 18 bases lay in between. The CDR3 runs to 15 residues. Germline loops: CDR1 SQVTM, CDR2 ANQGSEA. The CDR3 sequence: CSVVSGDGVTYEQYF. In nucleotides, the CDR3 is TGCAGCGTTGTTTCAGGGGATGGTGTAACCTACGAGCAGTACTTC.

Comment on this clone: A junction boundary mismatches the germline segment, possibly from a read error. The genes are TRBV5-1 and TRBJ2-5; D remains ambiguous. This CDR3 contains 15 residues. Germline V gives CDR1 SGHRS, CDR2 YFSETQ. The CDR3 sequence: CASSLDRLYQKTQYF. The CDR3 bases are TGCGCCAGCAGCTTGGACAGATTGTACCAAAAGACCCAGTACTTC. Based on the CDR3 plus reference TRBV5-1 and TRBJ2-5, the full variable domain is KAGVTQTPRYLIKTRGQQVTLSCSPISGHRSVSWYQQTPGQGLQFLFEYFSETQRNKGNFPGRFSGRQFSNSRSEMNVSTLELGDSALYLCASSLDRLYQKTQYFGPGTRLLVL.

The V and J genes are TRBV6-1 and TRBJ2-3; 8 bases are shared with TRBD2. J was trimmed by 3 bases and V by 3 bases; bases with no gene match: 8. Germline values: CDR1 MNHNS, CDR2 SASEGT. The CDR3 has 16 amino acids. CDR3 residues: CASSDWGGGSTDTQYF. The CDR3 DNA is TGTGCCAGCAGTGATTGGGGCGGGGGGAGTACAGATACGCAGTATTTT.